The clone carrying this TCR beta chain has a count of ten or more. What it binds is unknown. The data stem from a study of T cells in Graves' hyperthyroidism and ophthalmopathy. Points from the study as a whole: In the blood, most expanded thyroid clonotypes above 0.001 appeared as well.

RNA transcripts provided the source from which TCR beta CDR3 regions were amplified. In the first-round RT-PCR of the TCR CDR3, the HTBI primer set was used. TCRdb fed the multiplex PCR reads into MiXCR, producing one record per CDR3 protein. Of approximately 710,000 distinct CDR3 sequences in the sample, roughly 17% were seen once. The CDR3 extends over 12 amino acids. Germline V lookup: CDR1 SGHRS, CDR2 YFSETQ. V lost 0 bases and J lost 9, with 7 bases in between. This rearrangement joins TRBV5-1 to TRBJ2-1, with D possibly TRBD1 on 6 matching bases. The sequenced sample was blood. The clonotype originates from a man aged 45-65 years with Graves' hyperthyroidism. The CDR3 DNA reads as TGCGCCAGCAGCTTGGTAGGGGGTGAGCAGTTCTTC. This sequence encodes CASSLVGGEQFF. Based on the CDR3 plus reference TRBV5-1 and TRBJ2-1, the full variable domain is KAGVTQTPRYLIKTRGQQVTLSCSPISGHRSVSWYQQTPGQGLQFLFEYFSETQRNKGNFPGRFSGRQFSNSRSEMNVSTLELGDSALYLCASSLVGGEQFFGPGTRLTVL.